Sequencing of this T cell receptor beta chain was carried out in a study of blood T cell repertoires in COVID-19. The overall study: The United States, Italy and Spain supplied acute and convalescent COVID-19 samples.

Which cohort a participant joined came from the clinical history participants gave. Donors in Cohort 3 counted as recovered after two negative PCRs, clearance, or symptom resolution. The length of the CDR3 is 17 residues. V was cut by 0 bases and J by 0 bases, with 9 bases left in between. Germline V gene sequence: CDR1 LNHDA, CDR2 SQIVND (reference sequence). Profiling relied on immunoSEQ multiplex PCR, and the TCRdb table lists in-frame clones only, not all of them. This sample has approximately 470,000 clones, with roughly 87% found just once. Material: PBMCs or T cells enriched from blood (not recorded which). The chain has TRBV19 and TRBJ2-6, with D unresolved. The clonotype originates from a woman aged 18 to 35 who had recovered from COVID-19. CDR3 in amino acids: CASSIDPRNSGANVLTF. Here the CDR3 DNA reads TGTGCCAGTAGTATAGATCCCAGGAACTCTGGGGCCAACGTCCTGACTTTC.